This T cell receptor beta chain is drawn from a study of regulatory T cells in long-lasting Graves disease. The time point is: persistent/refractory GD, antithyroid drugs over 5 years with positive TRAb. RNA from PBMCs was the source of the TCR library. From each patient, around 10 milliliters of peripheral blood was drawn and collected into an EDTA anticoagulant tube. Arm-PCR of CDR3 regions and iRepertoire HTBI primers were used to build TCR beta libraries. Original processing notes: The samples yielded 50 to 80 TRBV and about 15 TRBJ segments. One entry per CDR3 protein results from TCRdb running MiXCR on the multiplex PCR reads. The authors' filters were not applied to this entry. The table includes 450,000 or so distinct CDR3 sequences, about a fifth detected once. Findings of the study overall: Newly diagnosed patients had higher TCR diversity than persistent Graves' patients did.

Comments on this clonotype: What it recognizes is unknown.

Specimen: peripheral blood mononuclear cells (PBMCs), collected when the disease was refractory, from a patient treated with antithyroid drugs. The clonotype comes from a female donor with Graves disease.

The CDR3 here is CSVVGGQQISGANVLTF. The CDR3 nucleotides read TGCAGCGTTGTGGGGGGACAGCAAATCTCTGGGGCCAACGTCCTGACTTTC. The rearrangement uses TRBV29-1 and TRBJ2-6; D is possibly TRBD1 (7 bases). Germline V gives CDR1 SQVTM, CDR2 ANQGSEA. The V and J ends lost 4 bases and 0 bases respectively, with 16 bases between them. The CDR3 loop spans 17 amino acids.